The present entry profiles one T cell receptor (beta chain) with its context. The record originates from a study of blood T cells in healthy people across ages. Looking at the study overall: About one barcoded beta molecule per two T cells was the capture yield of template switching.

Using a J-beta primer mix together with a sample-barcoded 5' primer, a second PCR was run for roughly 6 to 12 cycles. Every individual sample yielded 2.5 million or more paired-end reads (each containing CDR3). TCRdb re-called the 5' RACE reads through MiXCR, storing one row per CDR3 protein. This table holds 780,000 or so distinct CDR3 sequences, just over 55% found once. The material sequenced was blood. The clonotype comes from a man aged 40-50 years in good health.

CDR3 residues: CASSQGLGVYEQYF. The CDR3 DNA reads TGTGCCAGCAGCCAAGGACTAGGGGTCTACGAGCAGTACTTC. The genes are TRBV3-1 and TRBJ2-7, with D perhaps TRBD2 (6 bases). Trimming cost V 1 base and J 3 bases, with 10 bases left between them. Germline V gives CDR1 LGHDT, CDR2 YNNKEL (reference sequence). The CDR3 loop spans 14 amino acids.